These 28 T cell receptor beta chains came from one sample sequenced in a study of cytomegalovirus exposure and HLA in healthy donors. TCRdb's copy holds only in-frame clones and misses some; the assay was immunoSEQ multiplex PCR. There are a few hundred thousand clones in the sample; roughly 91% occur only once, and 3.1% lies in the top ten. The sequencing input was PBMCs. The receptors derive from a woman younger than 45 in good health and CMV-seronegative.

The CDR3 DNA reads as TGCTCCACGCGGGCGGGAGTCGCTGTGACAGATACGCAGTATTTT. It yields the protein CSTRAGVAVTDTQYF. The chain recombines TRBV5-1 with TRBJ2-3; 7 nucleotides agree with TRBD2. This CDR3 contains 15 residues. From germline, CDR1 is SGHRS and CDR2 YFSETQ.

CDR3 region: CASSPWTGSRVYEQYF. The CDR3 region has the DNA TGTGCCAGCAGCCCCTGGACAGGGAGTAGGGTCTACGAGCAGTACTTC. The chain is built from TRBV11-3 and TRBJ2-7; 8 bases are shared with TRBD1. Germline V gene data show CDR1 as SGHNT and CDR2 as YENEEA. After removal of 5 bases from V and 3 bases from J, the junction contained 12 bases not matched to a gene. This CDR3 contains 16 residues.

Here the CDR3 DNA reads TGTGCCAGCAGTTTAGTCATGGGAGACGCAAAACTGTTTTTT. Protein product: CASSLVMGDAKLFF. The V gene is TRBV27, the J gene TRBJ1-4; no clear D. The V end lost 2 bases, the J end lost 10 bases, and 14 bases lay between the germline ends. Germline lookup yields CDR1 MNHEY and CDR2 SMNVEV (reference sequence). The CDR3 spans 14 residues.

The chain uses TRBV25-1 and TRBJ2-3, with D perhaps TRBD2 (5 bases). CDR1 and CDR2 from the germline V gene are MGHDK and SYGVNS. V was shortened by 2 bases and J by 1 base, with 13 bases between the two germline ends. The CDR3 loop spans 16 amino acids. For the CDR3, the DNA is TGTGCCAGCAGTGAACTCGGGAAGTGGGGCACAGATACGCAGTATTTT. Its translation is CASSELGKWGTDTQYF.

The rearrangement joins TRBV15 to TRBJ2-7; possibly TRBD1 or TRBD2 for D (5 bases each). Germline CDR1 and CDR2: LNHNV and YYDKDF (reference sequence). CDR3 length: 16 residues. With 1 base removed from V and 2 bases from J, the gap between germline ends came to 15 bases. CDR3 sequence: CATSRVPGLDTYEQYF. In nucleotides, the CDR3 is TGTGCCACCAGCAGAGTCCCAGGACTGGACACCTACGAGCAGTACTTC.

CDR3 protein: CASSLEGLAAYEQYF. DNA of the CDR3: TGCGCCAGCAGCTTGGAGGGACTAGCGGCCTACGAGCAGTACTTC. The V call is TRBV5-1, the J call TRBJ2-7; 11 bases align to TRBD2. Trimming cost V 0 bases and J 2 bases; bases outside gene matches: 1. This CDR3 is 15 amino acids long. In germline, CDR1 is SGHRS, CDR2 YFSETQ.

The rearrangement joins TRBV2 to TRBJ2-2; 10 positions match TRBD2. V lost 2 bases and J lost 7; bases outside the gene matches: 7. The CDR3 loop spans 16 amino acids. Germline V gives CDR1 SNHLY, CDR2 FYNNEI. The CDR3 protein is CASSEILAGGNGELFF. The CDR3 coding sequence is TGTGCCAGCAGTGAAATATTAGCGGGAGGAAACGGGGAGCTGTTTTTT. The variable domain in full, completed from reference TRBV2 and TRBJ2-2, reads EPEVTQTPSHQVTQMGQEVILRCVPISNHLYFYWYRQILGQKVEFLVSFYNNEISEKSEIFDDQFSVERPDGSNFTLKIRSTKLEDSAMYFCASSEILAGGNGELFFGEGSRLTVL.

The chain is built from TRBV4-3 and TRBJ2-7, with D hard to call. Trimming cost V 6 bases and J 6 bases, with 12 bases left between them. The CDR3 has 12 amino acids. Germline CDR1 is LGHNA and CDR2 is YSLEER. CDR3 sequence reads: CASRGPKGEQYF. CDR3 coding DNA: TGCGCCAGCAGAGGACCAAAGGGCGAGCAGTACTTC.

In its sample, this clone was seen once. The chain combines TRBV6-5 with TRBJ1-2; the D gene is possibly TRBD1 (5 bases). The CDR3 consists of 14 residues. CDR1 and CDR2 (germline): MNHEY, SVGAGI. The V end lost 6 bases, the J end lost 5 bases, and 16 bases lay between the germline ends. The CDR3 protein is CASSTVGGWYGYTF. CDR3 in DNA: TGTGCCAGCAGCACGGTGGGGGGTTGGTATGGCTACACCTTC.

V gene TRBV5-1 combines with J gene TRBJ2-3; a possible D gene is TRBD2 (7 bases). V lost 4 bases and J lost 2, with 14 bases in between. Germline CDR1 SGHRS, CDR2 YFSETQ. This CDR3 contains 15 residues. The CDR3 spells CASSPEGGNTDTQYF. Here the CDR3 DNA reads TGCGCCAGCAGCCCAGAGGGGGGGAACACAGATACGCAGTATTTT.

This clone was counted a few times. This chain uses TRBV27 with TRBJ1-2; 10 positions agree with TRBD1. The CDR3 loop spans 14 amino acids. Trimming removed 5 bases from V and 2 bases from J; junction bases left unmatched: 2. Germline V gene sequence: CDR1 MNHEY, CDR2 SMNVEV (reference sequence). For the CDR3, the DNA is TGTGCCAGCAGTCCGGGACAGGGGAACTATGGCTACACCTTC. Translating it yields CASSPGQGNYGYTF.

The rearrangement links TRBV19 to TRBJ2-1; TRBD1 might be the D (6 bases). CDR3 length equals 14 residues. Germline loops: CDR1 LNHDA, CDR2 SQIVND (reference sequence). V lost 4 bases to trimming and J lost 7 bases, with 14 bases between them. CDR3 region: CASSTDDRRNEQFF. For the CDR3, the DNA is TGTGCCAGTAGTACGGATGACAGGAGAAATGAGCAGTTCTTC.

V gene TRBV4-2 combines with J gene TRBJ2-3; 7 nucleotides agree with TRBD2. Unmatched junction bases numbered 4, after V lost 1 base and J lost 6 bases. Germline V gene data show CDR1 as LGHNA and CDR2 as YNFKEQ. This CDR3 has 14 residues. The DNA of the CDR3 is TGTGCCAGCAGCCAAGTCACTAGCGTGGATACGCAGTATTTT. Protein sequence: CASSQVTSVDTQYF.

Here the CDR3 DNA reads TGTGCCAGCAGTCGTGACAGGACAGATACGCAGTATTTT. It specifies CASSRDRTDTQYF. The chain joins TRBV2 to TRBJ2-3; maybe TRBD1 (6 bases). The CDR3 totals 13 residues. Trimming removed 5 bases from V and 3 bases from J, with 9 bases in between. Germline CDR1 and CDR2: SNHLY and FYNNEI.

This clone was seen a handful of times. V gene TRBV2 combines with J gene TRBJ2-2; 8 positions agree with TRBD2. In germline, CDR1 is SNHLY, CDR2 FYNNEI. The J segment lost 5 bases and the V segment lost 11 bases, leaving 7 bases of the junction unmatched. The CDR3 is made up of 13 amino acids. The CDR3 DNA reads TGTGCCTCAACCGGGACTAGGACCGGGGAGCTGTTTTTT. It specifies CASTGTRTGELFF.

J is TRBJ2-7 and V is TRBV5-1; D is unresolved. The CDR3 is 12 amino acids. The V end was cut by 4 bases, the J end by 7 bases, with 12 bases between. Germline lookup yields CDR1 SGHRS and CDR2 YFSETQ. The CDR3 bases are TGCGCCAGCAGCCCGACACCCTCAGAGCAGTACTTC. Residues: CASSPTPSEQYF.

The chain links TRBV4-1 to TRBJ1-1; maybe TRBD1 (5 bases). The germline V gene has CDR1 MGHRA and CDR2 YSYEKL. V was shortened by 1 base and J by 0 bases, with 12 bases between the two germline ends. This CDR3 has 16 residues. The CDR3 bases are TGCGCCAGCAGCCAAGTCCTCGGGACGGTGAACACTGAAGCTTTCTTT. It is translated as CASSQVLGTVNTEAFF.

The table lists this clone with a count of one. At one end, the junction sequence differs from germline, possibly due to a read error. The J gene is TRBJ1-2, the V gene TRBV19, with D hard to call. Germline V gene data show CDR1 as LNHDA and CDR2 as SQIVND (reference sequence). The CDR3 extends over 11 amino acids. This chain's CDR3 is CASSQGNSASF. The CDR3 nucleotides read TGTGCCAGTAGTCAAGGGAATTCAGCAAGCTTC. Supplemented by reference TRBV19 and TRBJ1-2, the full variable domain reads DGGITQSPKYLFRKEGQNVTLSCEQNLNHDAMYWYRQDPGQGLRLIYYSQIVNDFQKGDIAEGYSVSREKKESFPLTVTSAQKNPTAFYLCASSQGNSASFGSGTRLTVV.

The DNA of the CDR3 is TGCGCCAGCAGCCAAGATTCTACCGGGACAAGCTACTACAATGAGCAGTTCTTC. Its translation: CASSQDSTGTSYYNEQFF. This chain joins TRBV4-3 and TRBJ2-1, with a tentative D call TRBD1 (6 bases). V lost 0 bases to trimming and J lost 3 bases, with 18 bases between them. CDR3 length: 18 amino acids. Germline lookup yields CDR1 LGHNA and CDR2 YSLEER.

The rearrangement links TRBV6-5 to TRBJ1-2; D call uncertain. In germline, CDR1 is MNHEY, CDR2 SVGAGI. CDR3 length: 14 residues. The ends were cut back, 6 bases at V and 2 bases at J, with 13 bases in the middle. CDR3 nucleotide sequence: TGTGCCAGCAGGCCGTGGCAGCCAAACTATGGCTACACCTTC. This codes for CASRPWQPNYGYTF.

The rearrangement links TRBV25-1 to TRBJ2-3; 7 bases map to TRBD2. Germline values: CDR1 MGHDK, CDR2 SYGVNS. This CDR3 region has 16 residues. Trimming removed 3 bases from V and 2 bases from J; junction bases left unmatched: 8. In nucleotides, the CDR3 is TGTGCCAGCAGTGAGGGAGCGGGAACGTCCACAGATACGCAGTATTTT. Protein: CASSEGAGTSTDTQYF. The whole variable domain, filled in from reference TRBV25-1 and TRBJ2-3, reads EADIYQTPRYLVIGTGKKITLECSQTMGHDKMYWYQQDPGMELHLIHYSYGVNSTEKGDLSSESTVSRIRTEHFPLTLESARPSHTSQYLCASSEGAGTSTDTQYFGPGTRLTVL.

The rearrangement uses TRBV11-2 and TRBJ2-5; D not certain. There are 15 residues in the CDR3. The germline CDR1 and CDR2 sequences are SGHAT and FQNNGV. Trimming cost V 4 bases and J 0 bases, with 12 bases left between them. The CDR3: CASSYSQRYQETQYF. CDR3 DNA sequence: TGTGCCAGCAGCTACTCCCAGCGATACCAAGAGACCCAGTACTTC. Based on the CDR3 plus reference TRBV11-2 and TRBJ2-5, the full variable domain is EAGVAQSPRYKIIEKRQSVAFWCNPISGHATLYWYQQILGQGPKLLIQFQNNGVVDDSQLPKDRFSAERLKGVDSTLKIQPAKLEDSAVYLCASSYSQRYQETQYFGPGTRLLVL.

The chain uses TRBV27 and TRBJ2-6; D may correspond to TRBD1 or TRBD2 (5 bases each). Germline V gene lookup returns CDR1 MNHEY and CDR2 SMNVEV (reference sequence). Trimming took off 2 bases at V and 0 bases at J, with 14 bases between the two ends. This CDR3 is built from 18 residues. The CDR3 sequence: CASSLGLPRGSGANVLTF. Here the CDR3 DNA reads TGTGCCAGCAGTTTAGGGCTCCCGAGGGGCTCTGGGGCCAACGTCCTGACTTTC.

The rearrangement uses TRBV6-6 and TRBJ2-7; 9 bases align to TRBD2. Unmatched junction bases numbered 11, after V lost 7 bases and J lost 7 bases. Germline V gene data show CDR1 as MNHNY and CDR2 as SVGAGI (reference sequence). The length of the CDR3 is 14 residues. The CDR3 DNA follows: TGTGCCAGCAACCTTAGCGGGAGAGTGGGTGAGCAGTACTTC. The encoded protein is CASNLSGRVGEQYF.

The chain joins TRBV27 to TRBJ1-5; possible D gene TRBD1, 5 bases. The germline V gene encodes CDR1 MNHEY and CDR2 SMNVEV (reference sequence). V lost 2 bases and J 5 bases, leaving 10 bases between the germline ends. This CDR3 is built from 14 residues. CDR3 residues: CASSLGGADQPQHF. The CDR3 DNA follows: TGTGCCAGCAGTTTAGGGGGAGCAGATCAGCCCCAGCATTTT.

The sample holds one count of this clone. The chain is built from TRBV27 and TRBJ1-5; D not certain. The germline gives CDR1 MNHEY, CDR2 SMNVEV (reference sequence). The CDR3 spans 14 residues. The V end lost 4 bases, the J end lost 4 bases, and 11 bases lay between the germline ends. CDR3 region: CASSWGVGNQPQHF. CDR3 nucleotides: TGTGCCAGCAGTTGGGGTGTAGGAAATCAGCCCCAGCATTTT.

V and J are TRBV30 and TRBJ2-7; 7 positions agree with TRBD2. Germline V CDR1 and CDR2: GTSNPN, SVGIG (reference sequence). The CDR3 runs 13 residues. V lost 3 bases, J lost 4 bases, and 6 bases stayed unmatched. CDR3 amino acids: CAWSRRGGYEQYF. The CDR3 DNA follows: TGTGCCTGGAGCCGAAGGGGAGGGTACGAGCAGTACTTC. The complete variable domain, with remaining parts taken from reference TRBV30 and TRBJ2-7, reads SQTIHQWPATLVQPVGSPLSLECTVEGTSNPNLYWYRQAAGRGLQLLFYSVGIGQISSEVPQNLSASRPQDRQFILSSKKLLLSDSGFYLCAWSRRGGYEQYFGPGTRLTVT.

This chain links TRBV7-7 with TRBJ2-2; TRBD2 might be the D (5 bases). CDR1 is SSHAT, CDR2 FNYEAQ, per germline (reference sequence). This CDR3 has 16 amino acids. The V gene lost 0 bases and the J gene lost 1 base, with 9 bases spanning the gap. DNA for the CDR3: TGTGCCAGCAGCTTAGCGGTTGGAGGGAACACCGGGGAGCTGTTTTTT. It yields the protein CASSLAVGGNTGELFF.